The T cell receptor (beta chain) under discussion was sequenced for a study of T cell responses to AZD1222 COVID-19 vaccine. Clones were sequenced by immunoSEQ multiplex PCR, and TCRdb holds only the in-frame ones, with some missing. The sample shows some 170,000 clones, 70% to 90% of them seen only once. This receptor was obtained from an adult who received the MenACWY meningococcal vaccine as a control. The specimen comprised peripheral blood, sampled 28 days after the second dose of the MenACWY control vaccine.

DNA of the CDR3: TGTGCCAGCTTCACTAGCGGGCCTCCCTACGAGCAGTACTTC. This encodes CASFTSGPPYEQYF. V is TRBV28 and J is TRBJ2-7; TRBD2 matches 9 bases. J gave up 2 bases and V 8 bases, and 7 bases lay outside the gene matches. CDR1 and CDR2 from the germline V gene are MDHEN and SYDVKM. This CDR3 comprises 14 residues.